This T cell receptor (beta chain) is from a study of cytomegalovirus exposure and HLA in healthy donors. Findings and caveats of the study: In a later analysis, compared with equally common non-associated chains, HLA-associated beta chains were more expanded. A later analysis found that most CMV-associated TCR beta chains appeared HLA-restricted.

The PCR had 60 Vbeta and 13 Jbeta primers. This table comes from immunoSEQ multiplex PCR, and its TCRdb copy is limited to in-frame clones, with some not included. The data contain around 99,000 clones, 65% to 80% of them singletons. This clone was seen a single time. The antigen is undetermined. Germline V gene lookup returns CDR1 SGHRS and CDR2 YFSETQ. This CDR3 is built from 15 residues. J lost 7 bases, V lost 5 bases, and 5 bases had no gene match. The material sequenced was PBMCs. The clonotype comes from a male donor in good health and CMV-seronegative. The rearrangement joins TRBV5-1 to TRBJ2-1; 14 bases match TRBD2. Here the CDR3 DNA reads TGCGCCAGCAGGTGGGGACTAGCGGGAGCGAATGAGCAGTTCTTC. Translating it yields CASRWGLAGANEQFF.